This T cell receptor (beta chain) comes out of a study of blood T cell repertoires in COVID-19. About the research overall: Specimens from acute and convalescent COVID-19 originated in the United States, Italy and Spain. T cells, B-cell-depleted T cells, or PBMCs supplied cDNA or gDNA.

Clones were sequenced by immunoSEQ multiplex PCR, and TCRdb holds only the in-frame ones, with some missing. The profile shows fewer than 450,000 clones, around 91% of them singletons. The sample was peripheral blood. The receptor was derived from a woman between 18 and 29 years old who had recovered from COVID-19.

The CDR3: CASSLGLWSSYEQYV. In nucleotides, the CDR3 is TGTGCCAGCAGCTTAGGATTGTGGAGTTCCTACGAGCAGTACGTC. This chain connects TRBV11-2 to TRBJ2-7; D gene ambiguous. Trimming removed 1 base at V and 1 base at J, with 11 bases between. The CDR3 is made up of 15 amino acids. Germline CDR1 and CDR2: SGHAT and FQNNGV.